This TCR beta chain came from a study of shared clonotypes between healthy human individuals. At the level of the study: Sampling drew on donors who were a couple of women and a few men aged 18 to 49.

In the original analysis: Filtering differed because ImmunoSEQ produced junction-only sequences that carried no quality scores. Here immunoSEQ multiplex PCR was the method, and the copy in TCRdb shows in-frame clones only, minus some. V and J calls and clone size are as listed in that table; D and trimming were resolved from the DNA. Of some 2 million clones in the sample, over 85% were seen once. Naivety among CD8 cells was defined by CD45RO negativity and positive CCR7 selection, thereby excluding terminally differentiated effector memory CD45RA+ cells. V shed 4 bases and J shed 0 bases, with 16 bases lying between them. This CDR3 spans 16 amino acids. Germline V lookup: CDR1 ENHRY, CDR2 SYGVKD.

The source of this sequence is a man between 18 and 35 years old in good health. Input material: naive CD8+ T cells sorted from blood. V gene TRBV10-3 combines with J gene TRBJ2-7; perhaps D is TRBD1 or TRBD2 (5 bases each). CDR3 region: CAISVSGPPGSYEQYF. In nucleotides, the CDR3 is TGTGCCATCAGTGTGTCGGGACCCCCGGGCTCCTACGAGCAGTACTTC.